This T cell receptor beta chain was documented in a study of cytomegalovirus exposure and HLA in healthy donors. Points from the study as a whole: Later on, an analysis tied under 20,000 TCR beta sequences to HLA alleles at 0.05 false discovery rate.

Details on this clone: The antigen remains undetermined.

60 Vbeta and 13 Jbeta primers were used in PCR. Assay used: immunoSEQ multiplex PCR; TCRdb lists only in-frame clones, some missing. The sample comprises around 94,000 clones, 50% to 75% of which are singletons, and around 4% rests with the top ten. Germline CDR1 SGHRS, CDR2 YFSETQ. The CDR3 runs to 13 residues. V lost 7 bases to trimming and J lost 1 base, with 11 bases between them. Sequencing was performed on PBMCs. The TCR originated in a man aged 25-45 years in good health and CMV-seronegative. The gene calls are TRBV5-1 and TRBJ1-1, with D uncertain. CDR3 protein: CASQTTQNTEAFF. The DNA of the CDR3 is TGCGCCAGCCAGACGACACAGAACACTGAAGCTTTCTTT.